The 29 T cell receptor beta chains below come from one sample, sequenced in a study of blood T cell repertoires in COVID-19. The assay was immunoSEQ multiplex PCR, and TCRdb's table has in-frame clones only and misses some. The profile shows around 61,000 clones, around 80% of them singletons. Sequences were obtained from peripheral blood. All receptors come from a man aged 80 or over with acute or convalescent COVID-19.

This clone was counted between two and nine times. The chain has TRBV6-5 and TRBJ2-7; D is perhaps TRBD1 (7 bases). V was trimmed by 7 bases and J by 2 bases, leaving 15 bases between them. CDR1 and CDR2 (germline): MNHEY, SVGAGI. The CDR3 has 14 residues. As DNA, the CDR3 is TGTGCCAGCATTCACGCGGGACAGACCTACGAGCAGTACTTC. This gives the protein CASIHAGQTYEQYF.

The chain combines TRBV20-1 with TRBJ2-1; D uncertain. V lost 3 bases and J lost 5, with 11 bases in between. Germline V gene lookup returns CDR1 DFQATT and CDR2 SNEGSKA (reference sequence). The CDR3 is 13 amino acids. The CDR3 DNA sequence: TGCAGTGCTAGTGGGGTGGCGGACAATGAGCAGTTCTTC. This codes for CSASGVADNEQFF.

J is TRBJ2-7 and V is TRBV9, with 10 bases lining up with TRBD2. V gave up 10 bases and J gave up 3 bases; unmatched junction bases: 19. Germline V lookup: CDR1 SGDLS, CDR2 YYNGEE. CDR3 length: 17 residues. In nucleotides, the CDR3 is TGTGCCTTCCTCGAACTAGCGGGACGACGGACATACTACGAGCAGTACTTC. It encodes CAFLELAGRRTYYEQYF.

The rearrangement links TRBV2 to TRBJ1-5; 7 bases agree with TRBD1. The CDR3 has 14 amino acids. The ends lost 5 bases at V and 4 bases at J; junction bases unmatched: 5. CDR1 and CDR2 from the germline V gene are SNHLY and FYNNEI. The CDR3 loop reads CASSPGTENQPQHF. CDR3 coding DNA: TGTGCCAGCAGTCCCGGGACAGAAAATCAGCCCCAGCATTTT.

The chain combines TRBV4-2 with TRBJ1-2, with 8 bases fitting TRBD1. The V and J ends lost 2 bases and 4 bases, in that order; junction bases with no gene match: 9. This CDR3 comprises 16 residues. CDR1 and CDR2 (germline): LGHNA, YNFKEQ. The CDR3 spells CASSQTLRGPVYGYTF. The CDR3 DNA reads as TGTGCCAGCAGCCAAACCCTCAGGGGGCCAGTCTATGGCTACACCTTC.

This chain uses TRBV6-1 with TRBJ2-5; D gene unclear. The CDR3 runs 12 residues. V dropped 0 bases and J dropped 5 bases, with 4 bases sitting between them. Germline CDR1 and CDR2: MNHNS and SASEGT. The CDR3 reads CASSEARETQYF. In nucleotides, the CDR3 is TGTGCCAGCAGTGAAGCCAGGGAGACCCAGTACTTC.

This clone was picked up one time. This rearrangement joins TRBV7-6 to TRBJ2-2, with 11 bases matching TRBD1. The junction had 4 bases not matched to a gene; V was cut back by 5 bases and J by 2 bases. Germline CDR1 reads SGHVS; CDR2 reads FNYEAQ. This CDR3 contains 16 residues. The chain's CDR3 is CASSLRTGGNTGELFF. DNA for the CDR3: TGTGCCAGCAGCCTCCGGACAGGGGGCAACACCGGGGAGCTGTTTTTT.

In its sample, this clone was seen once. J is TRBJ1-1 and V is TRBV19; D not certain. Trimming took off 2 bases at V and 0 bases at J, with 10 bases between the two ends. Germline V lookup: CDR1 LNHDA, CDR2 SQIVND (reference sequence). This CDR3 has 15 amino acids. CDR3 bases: TGTGCCAGTAGTATAAGTTACAGAGTGAACACTGAAGCTTTCTTT. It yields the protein CASSISYRVNTEAFF.

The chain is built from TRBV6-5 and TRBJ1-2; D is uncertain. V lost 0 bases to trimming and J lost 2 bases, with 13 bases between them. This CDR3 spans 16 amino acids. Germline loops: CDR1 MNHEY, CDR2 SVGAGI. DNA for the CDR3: TGTGCCAGCAGTTACTCGCTTACCCGAGCAAACTATGGCTACACCTTC. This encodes CASSYSLTRANYGYTF.

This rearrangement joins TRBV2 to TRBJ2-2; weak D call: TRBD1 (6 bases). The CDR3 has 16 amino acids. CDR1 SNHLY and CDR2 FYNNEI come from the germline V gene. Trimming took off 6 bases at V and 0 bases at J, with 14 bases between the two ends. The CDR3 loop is CASSSRQGTNTGELFF. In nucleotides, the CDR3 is TGTGCCAGCAGCTCGCGCCAGGGGACGAACACCGGGGAGCTGTTTTTT.

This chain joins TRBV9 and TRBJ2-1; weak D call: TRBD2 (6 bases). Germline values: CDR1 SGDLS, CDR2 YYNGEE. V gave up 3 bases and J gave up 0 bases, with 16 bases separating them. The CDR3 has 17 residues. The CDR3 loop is CASSAPSGGASYNEQFF. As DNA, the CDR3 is TGTGCCAGCAGCGCCCCTTCGGGCGGGGCCTCCTACAATGAGCAGTTCTTC. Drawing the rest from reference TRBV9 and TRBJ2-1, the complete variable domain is DSGVTQTPKHLITATGQRVTLRCSPRSGDLSVYWYQQSLDQGLQFLIQYYNGEERAKGNILERFSAQQFPDLHSELNLSSLELGDSALYFCASSAPSGGASYNEQFFGPGTRLTVL.

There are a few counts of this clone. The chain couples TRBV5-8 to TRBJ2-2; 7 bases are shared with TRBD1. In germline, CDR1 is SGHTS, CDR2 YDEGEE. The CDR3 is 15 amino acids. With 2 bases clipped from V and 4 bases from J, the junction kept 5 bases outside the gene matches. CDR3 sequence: CASSFRTGTTGELFF. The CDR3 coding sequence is TGTGCCAGCAGCTTCCGGACAGGAACCACCGGGGAGCTGTTTTTT.

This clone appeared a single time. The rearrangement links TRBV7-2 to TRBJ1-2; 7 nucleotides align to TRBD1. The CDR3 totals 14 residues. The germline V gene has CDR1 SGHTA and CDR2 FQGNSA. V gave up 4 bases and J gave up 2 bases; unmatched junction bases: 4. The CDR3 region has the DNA TGTGCCAGCAGCTCCGGGACAGAAAACTATGGCTACACCTTC. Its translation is CASSSGTENYGYTF.

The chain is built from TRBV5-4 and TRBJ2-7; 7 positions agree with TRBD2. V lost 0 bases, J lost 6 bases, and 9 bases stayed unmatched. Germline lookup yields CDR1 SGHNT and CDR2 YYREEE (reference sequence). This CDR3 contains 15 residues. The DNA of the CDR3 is TGTGCCAGCAGCTTGGGCGCAGGGAGGGAGGGCGAGCAGTACTTC. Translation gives CASSLGAGREGEQYF.

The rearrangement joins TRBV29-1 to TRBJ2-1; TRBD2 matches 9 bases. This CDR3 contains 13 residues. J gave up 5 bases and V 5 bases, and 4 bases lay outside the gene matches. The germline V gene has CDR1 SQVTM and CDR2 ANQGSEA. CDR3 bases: TGCAGCGTTCCGGCTAGCGGGAACAATGAGCAGTTCTTC. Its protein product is CSVPASGNNEQFF.

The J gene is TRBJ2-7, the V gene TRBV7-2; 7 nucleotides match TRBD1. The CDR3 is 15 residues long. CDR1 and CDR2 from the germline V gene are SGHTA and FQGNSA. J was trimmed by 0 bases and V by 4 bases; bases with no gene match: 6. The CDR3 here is CASSSQGTVSYEQYF. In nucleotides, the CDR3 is TGTGCCAGCAGCTCCCAAGGGACAGTCTCCTACGAGCAGTACTTC.

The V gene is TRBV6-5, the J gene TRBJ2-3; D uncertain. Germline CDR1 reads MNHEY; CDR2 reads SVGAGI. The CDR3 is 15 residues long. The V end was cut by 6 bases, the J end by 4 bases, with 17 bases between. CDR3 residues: CASSPPGLPADTQYF. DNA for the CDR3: TGTGCCAGCAGCCCCCCGGGTCTCCCCGCAGATACGCAGTATTTT.

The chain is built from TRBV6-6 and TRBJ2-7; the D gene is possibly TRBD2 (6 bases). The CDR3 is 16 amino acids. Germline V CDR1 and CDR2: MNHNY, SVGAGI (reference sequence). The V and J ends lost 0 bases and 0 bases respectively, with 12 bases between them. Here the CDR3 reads CASSYSMEGNSYEQYF. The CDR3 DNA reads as TGTGCCAGCAGTTACTCTATGGAGGGCAACTCCTACGAGCAGTACTTC.

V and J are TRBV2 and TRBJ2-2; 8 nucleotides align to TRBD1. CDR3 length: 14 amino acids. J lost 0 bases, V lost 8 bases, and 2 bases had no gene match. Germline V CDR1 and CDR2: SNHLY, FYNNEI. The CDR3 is CASVQGANTGELFF. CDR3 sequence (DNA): TGTGCCAGCGTACAGGGGGCGAACACCGGGGAGCTGTTTTTT.

The CDR3 DNA follows: TGTGCCAGTAGTATAAGTCTAGCGGGAGGGTTTGAGCAGTTCTTC. It is translated as CASSISLAGGFEQFF. This chain joins TRBV19 and TRBJ2-1; 12 nucleotides match TRBD2. The CDR3 consists of 15 residues. The V gene's germline CDR1 is LNHDA and CDR2 SQIVND (reference sequence). Trimming at V came to 2 bases and at J to 9 bases, leaving 5 bases not matched to a gene.

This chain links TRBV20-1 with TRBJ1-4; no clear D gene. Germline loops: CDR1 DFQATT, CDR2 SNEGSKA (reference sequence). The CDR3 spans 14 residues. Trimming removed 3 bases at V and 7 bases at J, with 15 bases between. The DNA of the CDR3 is TGCAGTGCTAGTAACGCCGCGGGAAGTGAAAAACTGTTTTTT. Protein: CSASNAAGSEKLFF.

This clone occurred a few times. In DNA, the CDR3 is TGTGCCAGCAGCCTGGACTTCTCCACAGATACGCAGTATTTT. Amino acid sequence: CASSLDFSTDTQYF. The gene calls are TRBV7-3 and TRBJ2-3; D might be TRBD2 (5 bases). The germline V gene encodes CDR1 SGHTA and CDR2 FQGTGA. The CDR3 sequence is 14 residues long. V lost 5 bases, J lost 2 bases, and 11 bases lay in between. The whole variable domain, remainder taken from reference TRBV7-3 and TRBJ2-3, is GAGVSQTPSNKVTEKGKYVELRCDPISGHTALYWYRQSLGQGPEFLIYFQGTGAADDSGLPNDRFFAVRPEGSVSTLKIQRTERGDSAVYLCASSLDFSTDTQYFGPGTRLTVL.

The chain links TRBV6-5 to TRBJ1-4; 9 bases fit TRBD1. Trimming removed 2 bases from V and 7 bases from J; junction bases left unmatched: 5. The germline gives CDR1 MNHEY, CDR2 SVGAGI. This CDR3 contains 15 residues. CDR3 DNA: TGTGCCAGCAGTTACGGGGGACAGGGAGGTGAAAAACTGTTTTTT. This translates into CASSYGGQGGEKLFF.

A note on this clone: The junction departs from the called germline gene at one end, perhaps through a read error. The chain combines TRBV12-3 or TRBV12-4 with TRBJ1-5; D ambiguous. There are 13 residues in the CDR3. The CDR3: CASSLELNRPQHF. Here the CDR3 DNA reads TGTGCCAGCAGTTTAGAGCTGAATCGGCCCCAGCATTTT.

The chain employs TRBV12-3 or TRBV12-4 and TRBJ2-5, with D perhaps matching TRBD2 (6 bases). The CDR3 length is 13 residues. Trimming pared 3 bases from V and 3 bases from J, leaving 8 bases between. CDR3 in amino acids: CASSFGGEETQYF. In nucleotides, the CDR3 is TGTGCCAGCAGTTTTGGCGGGGAAGAGACCCAGTACTTC.

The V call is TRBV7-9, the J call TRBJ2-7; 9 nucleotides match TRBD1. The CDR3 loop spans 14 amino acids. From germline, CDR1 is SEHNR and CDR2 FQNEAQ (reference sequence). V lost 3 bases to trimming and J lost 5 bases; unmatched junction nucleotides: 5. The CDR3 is CASSFMGQGHEQYF. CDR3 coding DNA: TGTGCCAGCAGCTTCATGGGACAGGGCCACGAGCAGTACTTC.

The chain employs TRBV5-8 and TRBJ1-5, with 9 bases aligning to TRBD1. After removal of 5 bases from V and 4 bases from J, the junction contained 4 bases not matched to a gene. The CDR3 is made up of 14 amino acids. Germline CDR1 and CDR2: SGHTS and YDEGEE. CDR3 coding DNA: TGTGCCAGCAGGAGGACAGGGGTGAATCAGCCCCAGCATTTT. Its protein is CASRRTGVNQPQHF.

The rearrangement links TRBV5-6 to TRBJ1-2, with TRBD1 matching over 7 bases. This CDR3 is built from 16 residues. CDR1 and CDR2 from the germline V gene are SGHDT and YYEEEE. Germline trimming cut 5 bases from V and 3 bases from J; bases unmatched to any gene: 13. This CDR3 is CASRLDRQVDYYGYTF. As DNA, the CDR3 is TGTGCCAGCAGACTGGACAGGCAAGTCGATTACTATGGCTACACCTTC.

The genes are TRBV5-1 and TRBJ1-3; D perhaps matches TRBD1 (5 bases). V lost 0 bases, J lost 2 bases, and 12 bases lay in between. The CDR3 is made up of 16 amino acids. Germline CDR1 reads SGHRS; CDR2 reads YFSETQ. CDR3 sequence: CASSLEGVGTGNTIYF. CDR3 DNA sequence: TGCGCCAGCAGCTTGGAAGGGGTTGGGACTGGAAACACCATATATTTT. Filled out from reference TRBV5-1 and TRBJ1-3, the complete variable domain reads KAGVTQTPRYLIKTRGQQVTLSCSPISGHRSVSWYQQTPGQGLQFLFEYFSETQRNKGNFPGRFSGRQFSNSRSEMNVSTLELGDSALYLCASSLEGVGTGNTIYFGEGSWLTVV.